Sequencing of this T cell receptor (beta chain) was carried out in a study of blood T cell repertoires in COVID-19 (dated by TCRdb to the early 2020s). Study-wide context: The collaborator samples originated in the United States, Italy and Spain and spanned the acute and convalescent phases of COVID-19. The material from the prospective study consisted of cDNA or gDNA derived from T cells, B-cell-depleted T cells, or PBMCs. Subjects who had been exposed to COVID-19, were actively infected with it, or had recovered from it provided the deeply sampled blood TCRbeta repertoires that made up the dataset. The repertoires were made available in a free public database intended to serve as a resource for research on the immune response to SARS-CoV-2. Samples came from the ongoing ImmuneRACE study (first 160 participants) plus 1,254 subjects from 6 global collaborators. A de-identified subject ID, COVID-19 status, age in years and sex were almost always included in the sample metadata. HLA class I and class II types, where available, came from metadata supplied by the sample provider rather than from assay-based typing.

The collaborating institutions used their own protocols to collect whole blood in K2EDTA tubes. Collaborator samples were shipped for TCRbeta analysis as frozen whole blood, isolated PBMCs, or DNA extracted from either sample type. CDR1 and CDR2, per the germline V gene, are MDHEN and SYDVKM. Including the terminal cysteine and phenylalanine, the CDR3 comprises 14 residues. CDR3 DNA only is kept here, 42 bases in frame from base 1. V trim: 1 base; J trim: 5 bases; unmatched bases: 2. Remarks on this clone: Its antigen remains undetermined. No much larger clone is present one base from it, and per-base qualities are unavailable.

Points the paper makes about the study in general: How much clinical and demographic metadata was included differed by source and by participant, and the metadata was provided uncurated.

TCRbeta CDR3 regions were amplified from genomic DNA by means of the immunoSEQ Assay, a bias-controlled multiplex PCR. Concerning the study's data processing: The number of nucleated cells in each sample was estimated by amplification of reference gene primers within the assay. To quantify the absolute abundance of each unique TCRbeta CDR3 rearrangement, sequence reads were collapsed and filtered. For each sample, productive Simpson clonality was calculated as the square root of Simpson's diversity index across productive rearrangements. TCRdb took over this immuneACCESS table, retaining in-frame rearrangements with V and J assigned. Such tables are incomplete; in checked studies, under half of the missing clones stem from an unresolved V gene, and the remainder is unexplained. Clone size and V and J calls were adopted from that table, with D and trimming inferred from the DNA. The sample table records over 250,000 clones; about nine tenths of these occur just once. The ten top clones hold approximately 2% of the sample.

The sample consisted of peripheral blood. This sequence was found in a man over 45 with acute or convalescent COVID-19. The receptor chain draws on TRBV28 and TRBJ1-5; 7 bases in the middle match TRBD1. CDR3 region: CASSLLGGYQPQHF. The sequence in DNA is TGTGCCAGCAGTTTATTAGGGGGCTATCAGCCCCAGCATTTT. Beyond the CDR3, the reference TRBV28 and TRBJ1-5 genes provide the residues; the full variable domain reads: DVKVTQSSRYLVKRTGEKVFLECVQDMDHENMFWYRQDPGLGLRLIYFSYDVKMKEKGDIPEGYSVSREKKERFSLILESASTNQTSMYLCASSLLGGYQPQHFGDGTRLSIL.